The rows below give T cell receptor beta chains drawn from one sample of a study of human T cells and chemical hapten exposure. In TCRdb, the RACE reads were re-called with MiXCR into one record per CDR3 protein. The table has around 260,000 distinct CDR3 sequences, about 9% seen once. This specimen consisted of whole blood, obtained in connection with sensitization to the hapten diphenylcyclopropenone (DPC). The source is a woman in her forties with alopecia areata. Some clones in this sample may be carry-over from other donors' samples. Both conserved end residues are part of each CDR3. A D gene is named only where the DNA matches it firmly. The listing skips clone size in some rows; elsewhere it reads once, few, many or a size class.

D: TRBD1
J: TRBJ1-5
size: few
V: TRBV28
CDR3: CASSLWTGQSNQPQHF
DNA: TGTGCCAGCAGTTTATGGACAGGGCAAAGCAATCAGCCCCAGCATTTT

D: TRBD2
J: TRBJ2-1
size: once
V: TRBV4-1
CDR3: CASSRGTSGRKEQFF
DNA: TGCGCCAGCAGCCGAGGGACTAGCGGGAGGAAGGAGCAGTTCTTC

D: .
J: TRBJ1-2
size: few
V: TRBV28
CDR3: CASSGGTLYTF
DNA: TGTGCCAGCAGTGGGGGGACACTCTACACCTTC

D: TRBD1
J: TRBJ2-5
size: few
V: TRBV10-3
CDR3: CAISTGQAQETQYF
DNA: TGTGCCATCAGCACTGGACAGGCCCAAGAGACCCAGTACTTC

D: TRBD1
J: TRBJ1-4
size: .
V: TRBV7-2
CDR3: CASSPRGPTGEKLFF
DNA: TGTGCCAGCAGCCCAAGGGGGCCTACGGGGGAAAAACTGTTTTTT

D: .
J: TRBJ2-1
size: many
V: TRBV20-1
CDR3: CSASEAGTRYEQFF
DNA: TGCAGTGCTAGCGAGGCGGGAACGAGATATGAGCAGTTCTTC

D: TRBD2
J: TRBJ2-2
size: .
V: TRBV3-1
CDR3: CASSQVTSVTGELFF
DNA: TGTGCCAGCAGCCAAGTAACTAGCGTCACCGGGGAGCTGTTTTTT

D: .
J: TRBJ1-5
size: many
V: TRBV7-6
CDR3: CASSLGLQGSNQPQHF
DNA: TGTGCCAGCAGCTTAGGTTTACAGGGATCAAATCAGCCCCAGCATTTT

D: TRBD2
J: TRBJ2-1
size: few
V: TRBV29-1
CDR3: CSVEMIAGSSYNEQFF
DNA: TGCAGCGTTGAAATGATAGCGGGGAGCTCCTACAATGAGCAGTTCTTC

D: .
J: TRBJ2-3
size: .
V: TRBV20-1
CDR3: CSARSGESTDTQYF
DNA: TGCAGTGCGAGGAGCGGAGAAAGCACAGATACGCAGTATTTT

D: .
J: TRBJ1-2
size: few
V: TRBV6-5
CDR3: CASSYSTGASGHGYTF
DNA: TGTGCCAGCAGTTACTCGACGGGGGCTTCCGGACATGGCTACACCTTC

D: .
J: TRBJ2-7
size: .
V: TRBV3-1
CDR3: CASSQDGTGLSYF
DNA: TGTGCCAGCAGCCAAGACGGAACAGGACTAAGTTACTTC

D: .
J: TRBJ2-7
size: many
V: TRBV5-6
CDR3: CASSFSVIDRSYEQYF
DNA: TGTGCCAGCAGCTTTTCCGTCATCGATCGCTCCTACGAGCAGTACTTC

D: .
J: TRBJ1-2
size: many
V: TRBV7-2
CDR3: CASSLGRYGYTF
DNA: TGTGCCAGCAGCTTAGGCCGATATGGCTACACCTTC

D: TRBD1
J: TRBJ1-1
size: few
V: TRBV7-3
CDR3: CASSYRRGSEAFF
DNA: TGTGCCAGCAGCTACCGCAGGGGGAGTGAAGCTTTCTTT

D: .
J: TRBJ1-3
size: .
V: TRBV20-1
CDR3: CSARESGNTIYF
DNA: TGCAGTGCTAGGGAGTCCGGAAACACCATATATTTT

D: .
J: TRBJ2-3
size: .
V: TRBV28
CDR3: CASSLVTSTDTQYF
DNA: TGTGCCAGCAGTTTAGTTACGAGCACAGATACGCAGTATTTT

D: .
J: TRBJ2-7
size: .
V: TRBV6-5
CDR3: CASSYSGASHEQYF
DNA: TGTGCCAGCAGTTACTCGGGGGCCTCCCACGAGCAGTACTTC